Shown below are 30 T cell receptor beta chains from a single sample sequenced in a study of blood T cell repertoires in COVID-19. TCRdb's copy holds only in-frame clones and misses some; the assay was immunoSEQ multiplex PCR. The sample includes approximately 52,000 clones, less than 95% of them seen just once. Sequencing used peripheral blood. These receptors were obtained from a human donor in a cohort sampled during active COVID-19.

The rearrangement joins TRBV6-5 to TRBJ2-1; perhaps TRBD1 as D (6 bases). The CDR3 consists of 15 residues. Trimming left V 4 bases short and J 4 bases short, with 14 bases between. Germline V gene sequence: CDR1 MNHEY, CDR2 SVGAGI. CDR3 amino acids: CASSSLIQGYNEQFF. DNA for the CDR3: TGTGCCAGCAGTTCACTCATTCAGGGGTACAATGAGCAGTTCTTC.

V is TRBV13 and J is TRBJ2-7, with a tentative D call TRBD2 (6 bases). Per the germline V gene, CDR1 is PRHDT and CDR2 is FYEKMQ (reference sequence). V lost 0 bases and J lost 4, with 10 bases in between. The CDR3 extends over 14 amino acids. The CDR3 DNA is TGTGCCAGCAGCTTAGGCCGGGGGAGATACGAGCAGTACTTC. Protein: CASSLGRGRYEQYF.

The chain has TRBV9 and TRBJ2-5, with a possible D match to TRBD1 (5 bases). Trimming removed 0 bases from V and 4 bases from J, with 19 bases in between. Looked up from germline, CDR1 is SGDLS and CDR2 is YYNGEE. There are 17 residues in the CDR3. CDR3 coding DNA: TGTGCCAGCAGCGTAGATTCCGGCAGGGTGGTAGGAGAGACCCAGTACTTC. It codes for CASSVDSGRVVGETQYF. Supplemented by reference TRBV9 and TRBJ2-5, the full variable domain reads DSGVTQTPKHLITATGQRVTLRCSPRSGDLSVYWYQQSLDQGLQFLIQYYNGEERAKGNILERFSAQQFPDLHSELNLSSLELGDSALYFCASSVDSGRVVGETQYFGPGTRLLVL.

This chain links TRBV4-2 with TRBJ2-1; TRBD2 might be the D (7 bases). This CDR3 contains 13 residues. Germline V gene sequence: CDR1 LGHNA, CDR2 YNFKEQ. The V end was cut by 0 bases, the J end by 10 bases, with 10 bases between. CDR3 in amino acids: CASSQDSGGEQFF. Here the CDR3 DNA reads TGTGCCAGCAGCCAAGATTCGGGGGGCGAGCAGTTCTTC.

This clone was picked up one time. V usage is TRBV5-1 and J usage is TRBJ1-1; 7 bases align to TRBD1. The V segment lost 4 bases and the J segment 0 bases; nucleotides outside the gene matches: 6. This CDR3 has 15 residues. Germline V gives CDR1 SGHRS, CDR2 YFSETQ. The CDR3 reads CASSVGQNMNTEAFF. The CDR3 DNA follows: TGCGCCAGCAGCGTGGGACAGAACATGAACACTGAAGCTTTCTTT.

The chain links TRBV28 to TRBJ2-7; 10 positions agree with TRBD2. Germline V gives CDR1 MDHEN, CDR2 SYDVKM. The CDR3 has 18 residues. Germline trimming cut 3 bases from V and 5 bases from J; bases unmatched to any gene: 16. This CDR3 reads CASSFSRLAGASDHEQYF. In nucleotides, the CDR3 is TGTGCCAGCAGTTTCAGTAGGCTAGCGGGAGCTTCCGACCACGAGCAGTACTTC.

The chain carries TRBV15 and TRBJ2-1; 9 nucleotides align to TRBD2. CDR3 length: 14 residues. CDR1 is LNHNV, CDR2 YYDKDF, per germline (reference sequence). After removal of 9 bases from V and 5 bases from J, the junction contained 8 bases not matched to a gene. In DNA form, the CDR3 reads TGTGCCACAAAAGAAGGACTAGCGAACAATGAGCAGTTCTTC. This encodes CATKEGLANNEQFF.

The gene calls are TRBV6-5 and TRBJ1-6; 7 nucleotides line up with TRBD1. J gave up 10 bases and V 6 bases, and 12 bases lay outside the gene matches. The CDR3 is made up of 15 amino acids. Germline lookup yields CDR1 MNHEY and CDR2 SVGAGI. CDR3 nucleotides: TGTGCCAGCAGCGCTAGGGACAGTTTTGGGTCACCCCTCCACTTT. It specifies CASSARDSFGSPLHF.

This sequence joins TRBV5-8 and TRBJ1-5; D call uncertain. This CDR3 has 13 residues. CDR1 is SGHTS, CDR2 YDEGEE, per germline. The V end was cut by 0 bases, the J end by 8 bases, with 9 bases between. The CDR3 is CASSLVSGEPQHF. CDR3 DNA sequence: TGTGCCAGCAGCTTGGTAAGCGGAGAGCCCCAGCATTTT.

The chain has TRBV14 and TRBJ2-7; tentatively, D is TRBD1 (6 bases). Trimming removed 1 base from V and 4 bases from J, with 14 bases in between. The CDR3 is 15 residues long. The V gene's germline CDR1 is SGHDN and CDR2 FVKESK. CDR3 loop: CASSQVLQGFYEQYF. Written as DNA, the CDR3 is TGTGCCAGCAGCCAAGTGCTACAGGGTTTTTACGAGCAGTACTTC.

The chain combines TRBV10-2 with TRBJ2-7; 8 nucleotides agree with TRBD1. The CDR3 is 13 residues long. Germline V CDR1 and CDR2: WSHSY, SAAADI. The V segment lost 5 bases and the J segment 4 bases; nucleotides outside the gene matches: 4. CDR3 protein: CASSPGQEYEQYF. CDR3 nucleotide sequence: TGCGCCAGCAGTCCGGGACAGGAATACGAGCAGTACTTC.

There are a few counts of this clone. The chain employs TRBV30 and TRBJ2-1, with 13 bases that match TRBD2. J was trimmed by 10 bases and V by 5 bases; bases with no gene match: 5. Germline loops: CDR1 GTSNPN, CDR2 SVGIG (reference sequence). This CDR3 comprises 13 residues. The CDR3 region is CAWGLAGVHEQFF. The DNA for the CDR3 is TGTGCCTGGGGACTAGCGGGAGTTCACGAGCAGTTCTTC.

The chain combines TRBV19 with TRBJ1-6, with 7 bases lining up with TRBD1. Looked up from germline, CDR1 is LNHDA and CDR2 is SQIVND (reference sequence). With V trimmed by 3 bases and J by 7 bases, 6 bases remained unmatched. The CDR3 loop spans 15 amino acids. The CDR3: CASSMTGIGNSPLHF. CDR3 DNA sequence: TGTGCCAGTAGTATGACAGGGATTGGCAATTCACCCCTCCACTTT.

CDR3 residues: CASTNVSGAEDTQYF. CDR3 bases: TGTGCCAGCACCAATGTTAGCGGGGCAGAAGATACGCAGTATTTT. V and J are TRBV6-4 and TRBJ2-3; TRBD2 aligns across 8 bases. The V segment lost 7 bases and the J segment 5 bases; nucleotides outside the gene matches: 11. Germline V gene data show CDR1 as MRHNA and CDR2 as SNTAGT. This CDR3 is built from 15 residues.

J is TRBJ2-3 and V is TRBV5-8; 10 bases match TRBD2. The germline CDR1 and CDR2 sequences are SGHTS and YDEGEE. Trimming at V came to 7 bases and at J to 5 bases, leaving 10 bases not matched to a gene. This CDR3 comprises 15 residues. This CDR3 reads CASYTAGGPVDTQYF. The CDR3 DNA is TGTGCCAGCTACACAGCGGGAGGGCCGGTAGATACGCAGTATTTT.

This chain joins TRBV25-1 and TRBJ2-1; D may be TRBD1 (5 bases). Trimming left V 3 bases short and J 7 bases short, with 13 bases between. Germline-derived CDR1 and CDR2 are MGHDK and SYGVNS. The CDR3 is made up of 14 amino acids. Here the CDR3 reads CASSDVPGKNEQFF. Here the CDR3 DNA reads TGTGCCAGCAGTGACGTTCCAGGGAAGAATGAGCAGTTCTTC.

The V call is TRBV30, the J call TRBJ1-5; the D gene is possibly TRBD1 (6 bases). Germline assignment: CDR1 GTSNPN and CDR2 SVGIG (reference sequence). The CDR3 sequence is 13 residues long. V lost 5 bases, J lost 3 bases, and 11 bases lay in between. The CDR3 region is CAWEDSYNQPQHF. In DNA form, the CDR3 reads TGTGCCTGGGAGGACAGCTACAATCAGCCCCAGCATTTT.

This rearrangement joins TRBV11-2 to TRBJ2-1; perhaps TRBD2 as D (7 bases). The germline gives CDR1 SGHAT, CDR2 FQNNGV. The CDR3 consists of 18 residues. The V gene lost 0 bases and the J gene lost 3 bases, with 18 bases spanning the gap. Written as DNA, the CDR3 is TGTGCCAGCAGCTTAGATCGGGGGGCGGGATCGATCTACAATGAGCAGTTCTTC. Translation gives CASSLDRGAGSIYNEQFF.

J is TRBJ2-1 and V is TRBV3-1 (or the pseudogene TRBV3-2); 10 nucleotides match TRBD2. The germline gives CDR1 LGHDT, CDR2 YNNKEL (reference sequence). With V trimmed by 4 bases and J by 5 bases, 11 bases remained unmatched. This CDR3 comprises 17 residues. For the CDR3, the DNA is TGTGCCAGCAGCCGCCTACTAGCGGGACGTTCCGACAATGAGCAGTTCTTC. It is translated as CASSRLLAGRSDNEQFF.

This clone was observed a single time. The chain joins TRBV30 to TRBJ2-5, with 8 bases aligning to TRBD2. The V gene's germline CDR1 is GTSNPN and CDR2 SVGIG (reference sequence). The CDR3 consists of 12 residues. The ends lost 3 bases at V and 10 bases at J; junction bases unmatched: 7. For the CDR3, the DNA is TGTGCCTGGAGGGAGAGCGGGAGTAGCCAGTACTTC. Translating gives CAWRESGSSQYF.

The chain carries TRBV2 and TRBJ2-7, with TRBD2 identical over 13 bases. The CDR3 runs 15 residues. V shed 6 bases, J shed 2 bases, and the junction held 4 bases outside the gene matches. The germline V gene encodes CDR1 SNHLY and CDR2 FYNNEI. The CDR3: CASSGTSGRAYEQYF. CDR3 bases: TGTGCCAGCAGCGGAACTAGCGGGAGGGCCTACGAGCAGTACTTC.

With regard to this clone: One junction end does not reproduce the germline sequence, and a read error may be involved. This chain joins TRBV7-8 and TRBJ2-7; 10 nucleotides agree with TRBD2. Germline loops: CDR1 SGHVS, CDR2 FQNEAQ. The length of the CDR3 is 21 residues. The CDR3 region has the DNA TGTGCCAGCAGCCTAGCCCCCTATCGGGACCCTCGGACTAGCGGTTCCTACGAGCAGTACTTC. It specifies CASSLAPYRDPRTSGSYEQYF.

This clone came up a few times. The chain combines TRBV18 with TRBJ2-1; TRBD2 matches 9 bases. V was clipped by 3 bases and J by 4 bases; unmatched bases: 4. Looked up from germline, CDR1 is KGHSH and CDR2 is LQKENI. This CDR3 spans 15 amino acids. CDR3 nucleotide sequence: TGTGCCAGCTCACCGAGGACTAGCGTTTACAATGAGCAGTTCTTC. As protein: CASSPRTSVYNEQFF.

The chain couples TRBV2 to TRBJ2-7, with D tentatively TRBD2 (6 bases). Germline V gives CDR1 SNHLY, CDR2 FYNNEI. Trimming left V 4 bases short and J 6 bases short, with 19 bases between. This CDR3 region has 15 residues. CDR3 sequence (DNA): TGTGCCAGCAGTGCCCTTCTGGCGGGAATAGGCGAGCAGTACTTC. Residues: CASSALLAGIGEQYF.

This chain connects TRBV29-1 to TRBJ2-1, with 10 positions matching TRBD1. The J segment lost 2 bases and the V segment lost 1 base, leaving 5 bases of the junction unmatched. CDR3 length: 16 amino acids. The germline gives CDR1 SQVTM, CDR2 ANQGSEA. The DNA for the CDR3 is TGCAGCGTTGAAGCTGTGGACAGGGGGGCCTACAATGAGCAGTTCTTC. Encoded protein: CSVEAVDRGAYNEQFF.

This clone was recorded once. The chain links TRBV4-1 to TRBJ1-1, with a weak D call TRBD1 (6 bases). This CDR3 comprises 15 residues. V dropped 5 bases and J dropped 4 bases, with 17 bases sitting between them. The germline V gene encodes CDR1 MGHRA and CDR2 YSYEKL. The CDR3 sequence is CASSVNRVSPTEAFF. The CDR3 bases are TGCGCCAGCAGCGTGAACAGGGTGAGCCCCACTGAAGCTTTCTTT.

V and J are TRBV11-2 and TRBJ2-1, with TRBD2 matching over 13 bases. Germline CDR1 reads SGHAT; CDR2 reads FQNNGV. The V and J ends lost 5 bases and 14 bases, in that order; junction bases with no gene match: 12. The CDR3 totals 15 residues. The CDR3, as DNA: TGTGCCAGCAGCATACACAGACTAGCGGGAGGCCCCGAGTTCTTC. This codes for CASSIHRLAGGPEFF. The entire variable domain, with the rest obtained from reference TRBV11-2 and TRBJ2-1, is as follows: EAGVAQSPRYKIIEKRQSVAFWCNPISGHATLYWYQQILGQGPKLLIQFQNNGVVDDSQLPKDRFSAERLKGVDSTLKIQPAKLEDSAVYLCASSIHRLAGGPEFFGPGTRLTVL.

V and J are TRBV4-1 and TRBJ2-3, with D perhaps matching TRBD2 (7 bases). Germline V gives CDR1 MGHRA, CDR2 YSYEKL. CDR3 size: 15 residues. V lost 0 bases, J lost 5 bases, and 12 bases lay in between. CDR3 coding DNA: TGCGCCAGCAGCCAAGATCCGGGGGGCTTAGATACGCAGTATTTT. This translates into CASSQDPGGLDTQYF.

This sequence joins TRBV3-1 (or the pseudogene TRBV3-2) and TRBJ2-3; 12 bases are a match to TRBD2. This CDR3 region has 17 residues. V was pared by 4 bases and J by 3 bases, with 8 bases of the junction left unmatched. Germline-derived CDR1 and CDR2 are LGHDT and YNNKEL (reference sequence). CDR3 residues: CASSRRLAGEGTDTQYF. The CDR3 region has the DNA TGTGCCAGCAGCCGACGACTAGCGGGAGAGGGGACAGATACGCAGTATTTT.

J is TRBJ2-5 and V is TRBV27; 7 nucleotides agree with TRBD1. Per the germline V gene, CDR1 is MNHEY and CDR2 is SMNVEV (reference sequence). The CDR3 is 13 residues long. V lost 6 bases to trimming and J lost 7 bases; unmatched junction nucleotides: 8. Here the CDR3 DNA reads TGTGCCAGCAGACCTTTCACAGGGGTGACCCAGTACTTC. Amino acid sequence: CASRPFTGVTQYF.